The source of this T cell receptor (beta chain) is a study of T cell responses to AZD1222 COVID-19 vaccine. As to this clone: Its cognate antigen is unknown.

This table comes from immunoSEQ multiplex PCR, and its TCRdb copy is limited to in-frame clones, with some not included. Among 180,000 or so clones listed, 80% to 95% were seen once. Study results and limitations: Most donors were white British and more were female, and clonal diversity was possibly underestimated.

Unmatched junction bases numbered 4, after V lost 4 bases and J lost 3 bases. The CDR3 consists of 15 residues. From germline, CDR1 is SGHTA and CDR2 FQGNSA. The V gene is TRBV7-2, the J gene TRBJ1-2, with 11 bases lining up with TRBD1. Sequencing was performed on peripheral blood, taken 28 days after the second AZD1222 dose. This receptor was identified in an adult who received the AZD1222 COVID-19 vaccine. CDR3 amino acids: CASSSPGQGDYGYTF. The CDR3 nucleotides read TGTGCCAGCAGCTCGCCGGGACAGGGGGACTATGGCTACACCTTC.